A single sample is the source of the 20 T cell receptor beta chains below, sequenced in a study of CD8+CD57+ T cells in acquired aplastic anemia. Patients chosen for sequencing had shown CD8+CD57+ cell expansion by flow cytometry. TCR beta VDJ and CDR3 were profiled, and genomic DNA was the template. TCRdb re-called the reads through MiXCR, storing one row per CDR3 protein. In the table there are about 290,000 distinct CDR3 sequences, roughly 53% of which are singletons. The source material was sorted CD4+, CD8+, or CD8+CD57+ T cells (not recorded which) from PBMCs. Receptors originate from a human donor with aplastic anemia.

The chain recombines TRBV7-3 with TRBJ2-7, with D perhaps matching TRBD2 (6 bases). The CDR3 sequence is 13 residues long. Trimming took 4 bases from V and 3 from J, leaving 10 bases between them. Germline V CDR1 and CDR2: SGHTA, FQGTGA. The CDR3 sequence: CASSWDGGYEQYF. Here the CDR3 DNA reads TGTGCCAGCAGCTGGGACGGGGGCTACGAGCAGTACTTC.

This clonotype came up many times. V usage is TRBV20-1 and J usage is TRBJ2-1, with TRBD1 matching over 7 bases. Germline V gene lookup returns CDR1 DFQATT and CDR2 SNEGSKA (reference sequence). Germline trimming cut 3 bases from V and 6 bases from J; bases unmatched to any gene: 8. The CDR3 consists of 14 residues. For the CDR3, the DNA is TGCAGTGCTAGTCAACAGGGGTTGGGCAATGAGCAGTTCTTC. Amino acids: CSASQQGLGNEQFF.

This clonotype was seen just once. This chain connects TRBV15 to TRBJ2-3; either TRBD1 or TRBD2 may supply D (5 bases each). Germline V gene sequence: CDR1 LNHNV, CDR2 YYDKDF (reference sequence). V shed 0 bases and J shed 6 bases, with 7 bases lying between them. The CDR3 length is 13 residues. CDR3 residues: CATSRDWGDTQYF. CDR3 nucleotide sequence: TGTGCCACCAGCAGAGATTGGGGGGATACGCAGTATTTT. The variable domain in full, with the rest retrieved from reference TRBV15 and TRBJ2-3, is DAMVIQNPRYQVTQFGKPVTLSCSQTLNHNVMYWYQQKSSQAPKLLFHYYDKDFNNEADTPDNFQSRRPNTSFCFLDIRSPGLGDTAMYLCATSRDWGDTQYFGPGTRLTVL.

The CDR3 here is CAISSGLSYNEQFF. The CDR3 DNA reads TGTGCCATCAGTAGCGGGCTCTCCTACAATGAGCAGTTCTTC. The chain recombines TRBV10-3 with TRBJ2-1; D perhaps matches TRBD2 (6 bases). CDR1 and CDR2 (germline): ENHRY, SYGVKD. The CDR3 runs to 14 residues. The ends were cut back, 5 bases at V and 0 bases at J, with 8 bases in the middle.

The J gene is TRBJ2-7, the V gene TRBV7-9; D could derive from TRBD1 or TRBD2 (5 bases each). This CDR3 region has 15 residues. The germline CDR1 and CDR2 sequences are SEHNR and FQNEAQ (reference sequence). V dropped 5 bases and J dropped 1 base, with 15 bases sitting between them. The CDR3, as DNA: TGTGCCAGCAGCGCCCGGGACCACACTTCCTACGAGCAGTACTTC. Translated, it gives CASSARDHTSYEQYF. Together with reference TRBV7-9 and TRBJ2-7, the CDR3 gives the full variable domain: DTGVSQNPRHKITKRGQNVTFRCDPISEHNRLYWYRQTLGQGPEFLTYFQNEAQLEKSRLLSDRFSAERPKGSFSTLEIQRTEQGDSAMYLCASSARDHTSYEQYFGPGTRLTVT.

The table lists this clonotype with a count of one. V is TRBV19 and J is TRBJ2-3; 12 bases fit TRBD2. CDR1 and CDR2 (germline): LNHDA, SQIVND (reference sequence). The CDR3 has 15 amino acids. Trimming removed 3 bases from V and 4 bases from J; junction bases left unmatched: 2. The CDR3 protein is CASSMASGGADTQYF. The DNA of the CDR3 is TGTGCCAGTAGTATGGCTAGCGGGGGGGCAGATACGCAGTATTTT.

This clonotype was detected ten times or more. The chain has TRBV6-1 and TRBJ1-5; D is ambiguous. The CDR3 sequence is 13 residues long. Germline V CDR1 and CDR2: MNHNS, SASEGT. Trimming removed 2 bases from V and 6 bases from J, with 8 bases in between. CDR3 region: CASSETRVQPQHF. In DNA form, the CDR3 reads TGTGCCAGCAGTGAAACACGGGTTCAGCCCCAGCATTTT.

The rearrangement links TRBV10-3 to TRBJ2-1, with 7 bases lining up with TRBD1. The CDR3 covers 15 residues. Per germline, CDR1 ENHRY and CDR2 SYGVKD. Trimming removed 4 bases from V and 7 bases from J; junction bases left unmatched: 10. CDR3 amino acids: CAISAGQNFRNEQFF. DNA for the CDR3: TGTGCCATCAGTGCGGGACAGAACTTCAGGAATGAGCAGTTCTTC.

The table lists this clonotype with many counts. The CDR3 DNA is TGTGCCATCAGTGGCCAAGGCGTGCAGGCCATGGCAGATACGCAGTATTTT. This translates into CAISGQGVQAMADTQYF. This sequence joins TRBV10-3 and TRBJ2-3; no definite D call. The CDR3 totals 17 residues. Per the germline V gene, CDR1 is ENHRY and CDR2 is SYGVKD. Trimming removed 4 bases from V and 4 bases from J, with 21 bases in between.

The chain recombines TRBV7-9 with TRBJ1-2; D remains unclear. The CDR3 runs to 12 residues. V was shortened by 1 base and J by 6 bases, with 6 bases between the two germline ends. The germline V gene has CDR1 SEHNR and CDR2 FQNEAQ (reference sequence). The CDR3 sequence: CASSLEVHGYTF. In DNA, the CDR3 is TGTGCCAGCAGCTTAGAAGTCCATGGCTACACCTTC. The full variable domain, rest sourced from reference TRBV7-9 and TRBJ1-2, is DTGVSQNPRHKITKRGQNVTFRCDPISEHNRLYWYRQTLGQGPEFLTYFQNEAQLEKSRLLSDRFSAERPKGSFSTLEIQRTEQGDSAMYLCASSLEVHGYTFGSGTRLTVV.

The V gene is TRBV9, the J gene TRBJ2-1; 8 bases match TRBD2. With V trimmed by 4 bases and J by 5 bases, 14 bases remained unmatched. Germline V CDR1 and CDR2: SGDLS, YYNGEE. The CDR3 is 17 residues long. CDR3 nucleotide sequence: TGTGCCAGCAGCCCCCTAGCGGGCCCGATGACTAACAATGAGCAGTTCTTC. Protein: CASSPLAGPMTNNEQFF.

The chain employs TRBV20-1 and TRBJ1-6; 10 bases fit TRBD1. Germline V CDR1 and CDR2: DFQATT, SNEGSKA (reference sequence). The CDR3 is 15 residues long. Unmatched junction bases numbered 6, after V lost 3 bases and J lost 7 bases. The CDR3 region is CSARRPGQGNSPLHF. The CDR3 nucleotides are TGCAGTGCTAGGAGGCCGGGACAGGGGAATTCACCCCTCCACTTT.

This clonotype was counted at least ten times. V gene TRBV9 combines with J gene TRBJ2-6; tentatively, D is TRBD1 (6 bases). V shed 3 bases and J shed 2 bases, with 9 bases lying between them. Germline-derived CDR1 and CDR2 are SGDLS and YYNGEE. The CDR3 length is 15 residues. CDR3 sequence (DNA): TGTGCCAGCAGCGCCTACAGGGCTGGGGCCAACGTCCTGACTTTC. Amino acid sequence: CASSAYRAGANVLTF. The full variable domain, its missing parts supplied by reference TRBV9 and TRBJ2-6, is DSGVTQTPKHLITATGQRVTLRCSPRSGDLSVYWYQQSLDQGLQFLIQYYNGEERAKGNILERFSAQQFPDLHSELNLSSLELGDSALYFCASSAYRAGANVLTFGAGSRLTVL.

The V gene is TRBV10-3, the J gene TRBJ2-7, with a weak D call TRBD1 (6 bases). V shed 3 bases and J shed 4 bases, with 22 bases lying between them. This CDR3 has 17 amino acids. Germline CDR1 reads ENHRY; CDR2 reads SYGVKD. CDR3 in amino acids: CAISEPSRQALSYEQYF. CDR3 bases: TGTGCCATCAGTGAACCCTCAAGACAGGCACTTTCGTACGAGCAGTACTTC.

This clonotype was seen repeatedly, ten times or more. This chain connects TRBV27 to TRBJ2-7; 9 bases are shared with TRBD2. CDR1 and CDR2 (germline): MNHEY, SMNVEV (reference sequence). V was pared by 3 bases and J by 2 bases, with 8 bases of the junction left unmatched. This CDR3 has 16 residues. The CDR3 sequence: CASSFLGLAGTYEQYF. The CDR3 DNA follows: TGTGCCAGCAGTTTTCTAGGGCTAGCGGGAACCTACGAGCAGTACTTC.

The rearrangement uses TRBV6-5 and TRBJ2-3; D may correspond to TRBD1 or TRBD2 (5 bases each). CDR3 size: 14 residues. Looked up from germline, CDR1 is MNHEY and CDR2 is SVGAGI. The V end lost 0 bases, the J end lost 5 bases, and 9 bases lay between the germline ends. In nucleotides, the CDR3 is TGTGCCAGCAGTTACTCGAGGGGTGGAGATACGCAGTATTTT. Protein: CASSYSRGGDTQYF.

The chain couples TRBV2 to TRBJ2-3; D unresolved. Germline CDR1 and CDR2: SNHLY and FYNNEI. V was clipped by 5 bases and J by 0 bases, with 15 bases between them. This CDR3 has 16 amino acids. CDR3 in DNA: TGTGCCAGCAGTCGCCAACTGACGAGGAGCACAGATACGCAGTATTTT. It codes for CASSRQLTRSTDTQYF.

The genes are TRBV7-2 and TRBJ2-5, with TRBD2 identical over 13 bases. J was trimmed by 0 bases and V by 5 bases; bases with no gene match: 3. From germline, CDR1 is SGHTA and CDR2 FQGNSA. This CDR3 is built from 16 residues. The CDR3 here is CASSQGLAGYQETQYF. As DNA, the CDR3 is TGTGCCAGCAGCCAGGGACTAGCGGGGTACCAAGAGACCCAGTACTTC.

The chain links TRBV9 to TRBJ1-2, with D possibly TRBD1 on 6 matching bases. Germline CDR1 and CDR2: SGDLS and YYNGEE. V lost 0 bases and J lost 5, with 14 bases in between. The CDR3 runs to 15 residues. The CDR3: CASSVEGQGLYGYTF. CDR3 sequence (DNA): TGTGCCAGCAGCGTAGAAGGCCAGGGGTTGTATGGCTACACCTTC.

The V call is TRBV7-6, the J call TRBJ2-7; possibly TRBD1 for D (5 bases). Looked up from germline, CDR1 is SGHVS and CDR2 is FNYEAQ. The CDR3 is made up of 13 amino acids. V was cut by 2 bases and J by 4 bases, with 9 bases left in between. The CDR3: CASSLQGTYEQYV. The CDR3, as DNA: TGTGCCAGCAGCTTACAGGGTACGTACGAGCAGTACGTC.